The 20 T cell receptor beta chains listed next were all sequenced from one sample in a study of OX40 agonist ivuxolimab in advanced cancers. The method behind the library was the immunoSEQ multiplex PCR assay. Held by TCRdb, this immuneACCESS table contains in-frame sequences only and omits some clones. Under half of the omission traces to an unresolved V gene where checked; the cause of the rest is unknown. Across this sample there are roughly 110,000 clones, with 90% seen only once. In total, the top ten clones hold around 0.5% of the sample. Sequencing was performed on CD4+ or CD8+ T cells sorted from blood, taken in a trial of the OX40 agonist ivuxolimab. Receptors were obtained from an adult with an advanced solid tumor such as melanoma, head and neck, liver or kidney cancer.

The chain recombines TRBV6-1 with TRBJ2-7; D not certain. CDR1 and CDR2 from the germline V gene are MNHNS and SASEGT. The CDR3 has 15 residues. The V end was cut by 0 bases, the J end by 0 bases, with 9 bases between. For the CDR3, the DNA is TGTGCCAGCAGTGAAGCGCCGGAGAGCTCCTACGAGCAGTACTTC. Amino acid sequence: CASSEAPESSYEQYF.

The chain is built from TRBV21-1 and TRBJ2-7; no check of the table's D call, TRBD2, against the DNA was made. TRBV21-1 corresponds to a pseudogene. The CDR3 has 12 amino acids. The CDR3 is CASSKKEEMPYF. In DNA form, the CDR3 reads TGTGCCAGCAGCAAAAAGGAGGAAATGCCGTACTTC.

This rearrangement joins TRBV5-6 to TRBJ2-2; D could derive from TRBD1 or TRBD2 (6 bases each). Trimming removed 4 bases from V and 6 bases from J, with 16 bases in between. CDR3 length: 15 amino acids. Germline V gives CDR1 SGHDT, CDR2 YYEEEE. CDR3 residues: CASSLAGGGAGELFF. CDR3 sequence (DNA): TGTGCCAGCAGCCTGGCCGGGGGCGGGGCCGGGGAGCTGTTTTTT.

V gene TRBV5-6 combines with J gene TRBJ2-7; D gene unclear. The V end was cut by 0 bases, the J end by 1 base, with 5 bases between. CDR1 is SGHDT, CDR2 YYEEEE, per germline. The CDR3 runs 13 residues. Here the CDR3 DNA reads TGTGCCAGCAGCTTGGTAGGTTCCTACGAGCAGTACTTC. This sequence encodes CASSLVGSYEQYF.

A note on this clone: A much larger clone is a single base away; this may be a read error. The chain couples TRBV6-1 to TRBJ1-6; 12 nucleotides align to TRBD1. CDR1 is MNHNS and CDR2 is SASEGT in the germline V gene. This CDR3 contains 17 residues. Trimming took 4 bases from V and 2 from J; bases not matched to a gene: 3. The CDR3 region is CASSGRDRGPYNSPLHF. In DNA form, the CDR3 reads TGTGCCAGCAGTGGCAGGGACAGGGGGCCCTATAATTCACCCCTCCACTTT.

V and J are TRBV18 and TRBJ1-1, with D perhaps matching TRBD1 (6 bases). The CDR3 is made up of 17 amino acids. The germline V gene encodes CDR1 KGHSH and CDR2 LQKENI. Trimming stripped 3 bases from V and 6 bases from J, with 23 bases between. The CDR3 coding sequence is TGTGCCAGCTCACCTTCAATCCCTTCGGGGGGCTCCGCTGAAGCTTTCTTT. This sequence encodes CASSPSIPSGGSAEAFF.

This clone was seen a handful of times. J is TRBJ2-1 and V is TRBV7-2; 15 nucleotides line up with TRBD2. This CDR3 has 15 residues. From germline, CDR1 is SGHTA and CDR2 FQGNSA. Losses at the gene ends were 5 bases for V and 10 bases for J; bases not matched to a gene: 6. CDR3 sequence: CASSPPGTSGGEQFF. The CDR3 nucleotides are TGTGCCAGCAGCCCCCCAGGGACTAGCGGGGGGGAGCAGTTCTTC. Full variable domain (rest looked up from reference TRBV7-2 and TRBJ2-1): GAGVSQSPSNKVTEKGKDVELRCDPISGHTALYWYRQSLGQGLEFLIYFQGNSAPDKSGLPSDRFSAERTGGSVSTLTIQRTQQEDSAVYLCASSPPGTSGGEQFFGPGTRLTVL.

J is TRBJ2-4 and V is TRBV5-1; 9 nucleotides match TRBD1. Germline V gene sequence: CDR1 SGHRS, CDR2 YFSETQ. This CDR3 region has 15 residues. Losses at the gene ends were 0 bases for V and 5 bases for J; bases not matched to a gene: 3. CDR3 loop: CASSLVGQGQNIQYF. The CDR3 DNA sequence: TGCGCCAGCAGCTTGGTGGGACAGGGTCAAAACATTCAGTACTTC.

This chain uses TRBV29-1 with TRBJ1-2; 9 bases line up with TRBD1. V was clipped by 3 bases and J by 7 bases; unmatched bases: 3. Per the germline V gene, CDR1 is SQVTM and CDR2 is ANQGSEA. The CDR3 covers 12 residues. The CDR3 protein is CSVEDRGGGYTF. The CDR3 DNA reads TGCAGCGTTGAGGACAGGGGAGGTGGCTACACCTTC.

V usage is TRBV7-2 and J usage is TRBJ2-2; 9 bases are a match to TRBD2. Germline trimming cut 4 bases from V and 4 bases from J; bases unmatched to any gene: 10. From germline, CDR1 is SGHTA and CDR2 FQGNSA. CDR3 size: 17 residues. CDR3 DNA sequence: TGTGCCAGCAGCTCGCCGGCTGGCGGGGGGGCCACCGGGGAGCTGTTTTTT. It is translated as CASSSPAGGGATGELFF.

The chain links TRBV5-1 to TRBJ1-1; D gene ambiguous. The germline V gene has CDR1 SGHRS and CDR2 YFSETQ. CDR3 length: 13 amino acids. V lost 4 bases and J 1 base, leaving 8 bases between the germline ends. CDR3 nucleotides: TGCGCCAGCAGCGAGACAACGAACACTGAAGCTTTCTTT. Its translation is CASSETTNTEAFF.

V gene TRBV4-1 combines with J gene TRBJ2-5, with TRBD2 as a possible D gene (5 bases). V lost 4 bases and J lost 5, with 11 bases in between. In germline, CDR1 is MGHRA, CDR2 YSYEKL. The CDR3 consists of 13 residues. CDR3 nucleotide sequence: TGCGCCAGCAGCCTCACCCGGAGGGAGACCCAGTACTTC. Protein: CASSLTRRETQYF.

The rearrangement uses TRBV18 and TRBJ1-1; D perhaps matches TRBD1 (5 bases). V dropped 3 bases and J dropped 3 bases, with 11 bases sitting between them. CDR1 is KGHSH and CDR2 is LQKENI in the germline V gene. The length of the CDR3 is 14 residues. For the CDR3, the DNA is TGTGCCAGCTCACCTCAGGGCGGGGACACTGAAGCTTTCTTT. Its translation is CASSPQGGDTEAFF.

Written as DNA, the CDR3 is TGTGCCAGCAGTTACTCGCAACAGGGAAACTATGGCTACACCTTC. Translating gives CASSYSQQGNYGYTF. V usage is TRBV6-6 and J usage is TRBJ1-2; D is perhaps TRBD1 (6 bases). This CDR3 is built from 15 residues. Germline values: CDR1 MNHNY, CDR2 SVGAGI (reference sequence). V was cut by 0 bases and J by 2 bases, with 10 bases left in between.

This clone was observed a handful of times. The gene calls are TRBV28 and TRBJ1-6; 11 bases match TRBD1. This CDR3 has 17 amino acids. The germline gives CDR1 MDHEN, CDR2 SYDVKM. The ends lost 6 bases at V and 5 bases at J; junction bases unmatched: 9. CDR3 DNA sequence: TGTGCCAGCAGCCCCAGAGGGACAGGGGGAAATAATTCACCCCTCCACTTT. It encodes CASSPRGTGGNNSPLHF.

This chain links TRBV29-1 with TRBJ2-1; D ambiguous. V was pared by 4 bases and J by 2 bases, with 9 bases between. The CDR3 extends over 13 amino acids. The germline V gene has CDR1 SQVTM and CDR2 ANQGSEA. CDR3 nucleotide sequence: TGCAGCGTTGTGGCAGGCACCTACAATGAGCAGTTCTTC. Translating it yields CSVVAGTYNEQFF.

This chain joins TRBV19 and TRBJ1-1; a weak D match, TRBD1 (5 bases). This CDR3 is built from 16 residues. V dropped 3 bases and J dropped 0 bases, with 14 bases sitting between them. Germline V gene sequence: CDR1 LNHDA, CDR2 SQIVND (reference sequence). This chain's CDR3 is CASSIGQGRVNTEAFF. The CDR3 DNA sequence: TGTGCCAGTAGTATCGGCCAGGGCAGGGTGAACACTGAAGCTTTCTTT.

The chain recombines TRBV19 with TRBJ1-6; 7 bases are a match to TRBD1. Germline CDR1 LNHDA, CDR2 SQIVND (reference sequence). This CDR3 region has 16 residues. Germline trimming cut 3 bases from V and 7 bases from J; bases unmatched to any gene: 9. The CDR3 sequence is CASSINWDSRNSPLHF. Written as DNA, the CDR3 is TGTGCCAGTAGTATTAACTGGGACAGCAGGAATTCACCCCTCCACTTT.

The chain has TRBV2 and TRBJ2-7; D uncertain. Germline V lookup: CDR1 SNHLY, CDR2 FYNNEI. V dropped 4 bases and J dropped 4 bases, with 2 bases sitting between them. The CDR3 loop spans 10 amino acids. CDR3 bases: TGTGCCAGCAGTGTATACGAGCAGTACTTC. Its translation is CASSVYEQYF.

The chain combines TRBV9 with TRBJ1-2; the D gene is possibly TRBD1 (6 bases). The CDR3 loop spans 16 amino acids. Germline lookup yields CDR1 SGDLS and CDR2 YYNGEE. Between the trimmed V and J ends, which lost 3 bases and 0 bases, there was a span of 15 bases. CDR3 amino acids: CASSAISGTSNYGYTF. In nucleotides, the CDR3 is TGTGCCAGCAGCGCCATTTCCGGGACATCTAACTATGGCTACACCTTC.